These T cell receptor beta chains were read from a single sample in a study of control samples from healthy donors and cancer patients. Measured with immunoSEQ multiplex PCR; TCRdb has only the in-frame clones, and not every one. The data show tens of thousands of clones, approximately 89% seen once. Sequencing was carried out using blood. The receptors stem from a middle-aged man in good health. Each CDR3 is given with its conserved first and last residue. A D gene is named only where the DNA matches it firmly. Expanded clones are given a class, and other clones once, few, many or no size at all.

clone_size | j_call | cdr3_length | d_call | v_call | cdr3_aa | cdr3_nt
. | TRBJ1-3 | 14 | . | TRBV29-1 | CSVFMTGEGDTIYF | TGCAGCGTTTTCATGACGGGAGAGGGGGACACCATATATTTT
. | TRBJ2-2 | 13 | . | TRBV18 | CASSPATTGELFF | TGTGCCAGCTCACCAGCGACAACCGGGGAGCTGTTTTTT
. | TRBJ2-3 | 15 | TRBD2 | TRBV5-1 | CASSLASGPTDTQYF | TGCGCCAGCAGCTTGGCTAGCGGCCCCACAGATACGCAGTATTTT
. | TRBJ1-2 | 15 | TRBD1 | TRBV7-9 | CASSVTGTGKNGYTF | TGTGCCAGCAGCGTAACCGGGACAGGGAAAAATGGCTACACCTTC
. | TRBJ1-6 | 14 | . | TRBV6-5 | CASRGVSYNSPLHF | TGTGCCAGCCGGGGGGTTTCCTATAATTCACCCCTCCACTTT
few | TRBJ1-6 | 15 | TRBD1 | TRBV30 | CAWSTGQGGNSPLHF | TGTGCCTGGAGTACGGGACAGGGGGGGAATTCACCCCTCCACTTT
. | TRBJ2-7 | 15 | TRBD1 | TRBV9 | CASSLDREVTYEQYF | TGTGCCAGCAGCCTGGACAGGGAAGTGACCTACGAGCAGTACTTC
. | TRBJ2-5 | 14 | TRBD2 | TRBV5-1 | CASSQNSGGETQYF | TGCGCCAGCAGCCAAAATAGCGGGGGTGAGACCCAGTACTTC
. | TRBJ2-3 | 15 | TRBD2 | TRBV7-9 | CASSPSGVGTDTQYF | TGTGCCAGCAGTCCTAGCGGGGTTGGCACAGATACGCAGTATTTT
few | TRBJ1-2 | 15 | . | TRBV9 | CASSVVEGPDYGYTF | TGTGCCAGCAGCGTAGTAGAAGGACCAGACTATGGCTACACCTTC
. | TRBJ1-4 | 14 | . | TRBV6-5 | CASSYGGLGEKLFF | TGTGCCAGCAGTTACGGGGGCTTGGGTGAAAAACTGTTTTTT
. | TRBJ1-2 | 15 | . | TRBV29-1 | CSVDHENEGMYGYTF | TGCAGCGTTGACCATGAAAATGAGGGAATGTATGGCTACACCTTC
once | TRBJ1-6 | 17 | . | TRBV7-8 | CASSLEAPSSYNSPLHF | TGTGCCAGCAGCTTAGAGGCACCGAGCTCCTATAATTCACCCCTCCACTTT
. | TRBJ2-3 | 13 | . | TRBV6-5 | CASTSTSPDTQYF | TGTGCCAGCACCTCAACTAGCCCAGATACGCAGTATTTT
. | TRBJ2-1 | 15 | TRBD2 | TRBV5-4 | CASGFSGGAISEQFF | TGTGCCAGCGGGTTTAGCGGGGGGGCGATCAGTGAGCAGTTCTTC
. | TRBJ2-5 | 15 | . | TRBV7-6 | CASSFSPQAPETQYF | TGTGCCAGCAGCTTCTCACCCCAGGCGCCGGAGACCCAGTACTTC
. | TRBJ2-7 | 15 | . | TRBV15 | CATSRDRALSYEQYF | TGTGCCACCAGCAGAGATCGAGCGCTCTCCTACGAGCAGTACTTC
. | TRBJ1-2 | 16 | . | TRBV19 | CASSTDDRSPVFGYTF | TGTGCCAGTAGTACCGACGACAGATCTCCGGTTTTTGGCTACACCTTC
. | TRBJ1-2 | 14 | . | TRBV10-2 | CASTPSVGNYGYTF | TGCGCCAGCACCCCCTCAGTCGGGAACTATGGCTACACCTTC
. | TRBJ1-1 | 13 | . | TRBV11-1 | CASSLDAPSEAFF | TGTGCCAGCAGCTTAGACGCACCCTCGGAAGCTTTCTTT
. | TRBJ2-1 | 14 | . | TRBV7-3 | CASSLAGAYNEQFF | TGTGCCAGCAGCTTAGCGGGGGCTTACAATGAGCAGTTCTTC
. | TRBJ2-2 | 14 | . | TRBV7-9 | CASSPTGNSEELFF | TGTGCCAGCAGTCCAACAGGGAATTCGGAGGAGCTGTTTTTT
. | TRBJ1-6 | 14 | . | TRBV10-2 | CASSEVSGRSPLHF | TGCGCCAGCAGTGAGGTGTCGGGGAGATCACCCCTCCACTTT
few | TRBJ1-5 | 15 | TRBD1 | TRBV24-1 | CATSDAQGASQPQHF | TGTGCCACCAGTGATGCACAGGGGGCTAGCCAGCCCCAGCATTTT
. | TRBJ2-7 | 15 | TRBD1 | TRBV18 | CASSRDRGATYEQYF | TGTGCCAGCTCACGTGACAGGGGGGCTACCTACGAGCAGTACTTC
. | TRBJ1-1 | 13 | . | TRBV19 | CASRLTEATEAFF | TGTGCCAGTAGACTGACAGAGGCCACTGAAGCTTTCTTT
once | TRBJ1-2 | 15 | . | TRBV2 | CASSYVTGPRYGYTF | TGTGCCAGCAGCTACGTTACGGGCCCGCGCTATGGCTACACCTTC
. | TRBJ2-5 | 18 | . | TRBV5-6 | CASSLVRAFTSFQETQYF | TGTGCCAGCAGCTTAGTCAGGGCCTTTACAAGTTTCCAAGAGACCCAGTACTTC
. | TRBJ2-5 | 13 | . | TRBV15 | CATSREKGETQYF | TGTGCCACCAGCAGAGAAAAAGGAGAGACCCAGTACTTC
. | TRBJ1-4 | 14 | . | TRBV2 | CASSEGGTNEKLFF | TGTGCCAGCAGTGAGGGGGGGACTAATGAAAAACTGTTTTTT
. | TRBJ1-3 | 15 | . | TRBV11-3 | CASSLGGQTGNTIYF | TGTGCCAGCAGCTTAGGAGGACAGACTGGAAACACCATATATTTT